Below are 30 T cell receptor beta chains sequenced from a single sample in a study of cytomegalovirus exposure and HLA in healthy donors. Amplification used 60 Vbeta primers and 13 Jbeta primers. Generated by immunoSEQ multiplex PCR, the TCRdb table keeps only in-frame clones and is missing some. The data contain 150,000 or so clones, 80% to 90% of them seen just once; the ten biggest clones take up 1.9%. Sequencing was performed on PBMCs. Every receptor here comes from a man between 18 and 35 years old in good health and CMV-seronegative.

Concerning this clone itself: One end of the junction fails to match germline, which may point to a read error. This sequence joins TRBV7-9 and TRBJ1-6; D is ambiguous. This CDR3 is built from 19 residues. Germline V CDR1 and CDR2: SEHNR, FQNEAQ (reference sequence). CDR3 sequence (DNA): TGTTCCAGCAGCTTAGGTGGTGGCTCGCTTCGCTCCTATAATTCACCCCTCCACTTT. Protein: CSSSLGGGSLRSYNSPLHF.

The V and J genes are TRBV4-1 and TRBJ2-7, with D possibly matching TRBD1 (6 bases). The CDR3 sequence is 16 residues long. Trimming shortened V by 1 base and J by 2 bases, and 15 bases separated the two germline ends. The V gene's germline CDR1 is MGHRA and CDR2 YSYEKL. The CDR3 DNA follows: TGCGCCAGCAGCCAAGGCACAGGGAAAGTGACCTACGAGCAGTACTTC. Translation gives CASSQGTGKVTYEQYF.

V is TRBV7-6 and J is TRBJ2-7; 12 positions agree with TRBD2. This CDR3 has 15 residues. Losses at the gene ends were 5 bases for V and 4 bases for J; bases not matched to a gene: 6. Germline CDR1 and CDR2: SGHVS and FNYEAQ. The CDR3 region has the DNA TGTGCCAGCAGCCTCGGACTAGCGGGAACTTACGAGCAGTACTTC. Its translation: CASSLGLAGTYEQYF.

Only one count was recorded for this clone. This chain joins TRBV7-6 and TRBJ2-5; the match to TRBD1 covers 9 bases. Germline CDR1 is SGHVS and CDR2 is FNYEAQ. V dropped 1 base and J dropped 7; count of bases not matched to a gene: 10. The length of the CDR3 is 16 residues. The CDR3 sequence is CASSLGKGQGERTQYF. The CDR3 bases are TGTGCCAGCAGCTTAGGGAAGGGACAGGGCGAACGGACCCAGTACTTC.

The chain uses TRBV5-1 and TRBJ2-5, with 7 bases aligning to TRBD2. Germline V lookup: CDR1 SGHRS, CDR2 YFSETQ. Trimming took 0 bases from V and 4 from J; bases not matched to a gene: 3. CDR3 length: 14 residues. This chain's CDR3 is CASSLALAGETQYF. CDR3 in DNA: TGCGCCAGCAGCTTGGCATTAGCGGGAGAGACCCAGTACTTC.

This clone has just one count. The V and J genes are TRBV27 and TRBJ2-1; D might be TRBD2 (6 bases). V was pared by 4 bases and J by 9 bases, with 19 bases between. The CDR3 loop spans 15 amino acids. From germline, CDR1 is MNHEY and CDR2 SMNVEV (reference sequence). DNA of the CDR3: TGTGCCAGCAGTTCTCGCGGGCTGCGGGGTACTGAGCAGTTCTTC. It translates to CASSSRGLRGTEQFF.

The CDR3 protein is CASSSPSGPQETQYF. In DNA, the CDR3 is TGTGCCAGCAGCTCGCCCAGCGGGCCCCAAGAGACCCAGTACTTC. V is TRBV7-9 and J is TRBJ2-5; TRBD2 is a possible D gene (6 bases). V lost 4 bases and J 1 base, leaving 13 bases between the germline ends. Germline CDR1 is SEHNR and CDR2 is FQNEAQ (reference sequence). This CDR3 spans 15 amino acids.

The chain carries TRBV7-8 and TRBJ2-5; TRBD1 aligns across 12 bases. This CDR3 has 18 amino acids. J was trimmed by 5 bases and V by 2 bases; bases with no gene match: 12. Germline CDR1 is SGHVS and CDR2 is FQNEAQ. The CDR3 region is CASSLLAGTGGEGETQYF. In DNA form, the CDR3 reads TGTGCCAGCAGCTTACTGGCCGGGACAGGGGGCGAGGGGGAGACCCAGTACTTC.

The J gene is TRBJ2-3, the V gene TRBV19; TRBD1 is a possible D gene (7 bases). The CDR3 is 17 residues long. Trimming took 5 bases from V and 1 from J, leaving 19 bases between them. CDR1 is LNHDA and CDR2 is SQIVND in the germline V gene (reference sequence). CDR3 amino acids: CASSPSRTGGGTDTQYF. CDR3 in DNA: TGTGCCAGTAGTCCCTCCCGGACAGGAGGGGGCACAGATACGCAGTATTTT.

This clone has a handful of counts. The chain employs TRBV5-4 and TRBJ2-7; 7 nucleotides agree with TRBD2. This CDR3 spans 16 amino acids. Losses at the gene ends were 0 bases for V and 7 bases for J; bases not matched to a gene: 13. Germline V gives CDR1 SGHNT, CDR2 YYREEE (reference sequence). In nucleotides, the CDR3 is TGTGCCAGCAGCTTGGAATCTAGCGGCCCGGATAGGGAGCAGTACTTC. Translation: CASSLESSGPDREQYF.

The chain employs TRBV2 and TRBJ2-3, with 7 bases matching TRBD2. The CDR3 runs to 14 residues. Germline CDR1 and CDR2: SNHLY and FYNNEI. J gave up 3 bases and V 5 bases, and 5 bases lay outside the gene matches. Here the CDR3 DNA reads TGTGCCAGCAGTCCGCCTAGCGGTACAGATACGCAGTATTTT. Encoded protein: CASSPPSGTDTQYF. The entire variable domain, with the rest obtained from reference TRBV2 and TRBJ2-3, is as follows: EPEVTQTPSHQVTQMGQEVILRCVPISNHLYFYWYRQILGQKVEFLVSFYNNEISEKSEIFDDQFSVERPDGSNFTLKIRSTKLEDSAMYFCASSPPSGTDTQYFGPGTRLTVL.

The chain joins TRBV2 to TRBJ2-7; D is possibly TRBD1 (6 bases). Trimming shortened V by 7 bases and J by 4 bases, and 11 bases separated the two germline ends. CDR3 size: 12 residues. Germline V gene sequence: CDR1 SNHLY, CDR2 FYNNEI. This CDR3 is CASTFTGYEQYF. The CDR3 DNA is TGTGCCAGCACGTTCACAGGGTACGAGCAGTACTTC.

The chain employs TRBV18 and TRBJ2-3; the D is unclear. Germline V lookup: CDR1 KGHSH, CDR2 LQKENI. The V and J ends lost 3 bases and 7 bases respectively, with 11 bases between them. This CDR3 comprises 13 residues. In DNA form, the CDR3 reads TGTGCCAGCTCACCCTCTCCTACTCATACGCAGTATTTT. It is translated as CASSPSPTHTQYF. Supplemented by reference TRBV18 and TRBJ2-3, the full variable domain reads NAGVMQNPRHLVRRRGQEARLRCSPMKGHSHVYWYRQLPEEGLKFMVYLQKENIIDESGMPKERFSAEFPKEGPSILRIQQVVRGDSAAYFCASSPSPTHTQYFGPGTRLTVL.

The genes are TRBV28 and TRBJ1-2; 8 bases are a match to TRBD1. The CDR3 contains 14 residues. With V trimmed by 5 bases and J by 8 bases, 10 bases remained unmatched. Germline lookup yields CDR1 MDHEN and CDR2 SYDVKM. In DNA form, the CDR3 reads TGTGCCAGCAGTCTCAACGATGGGACAGGAGGCTACACCTTC. Its translation: CASSLNDGTGGYTF.

This clone was seen once. The V and J genes are TRBV29-1 and TRBJ2-3, with a weak D call TRBD1 (5 bases). Germline CDR1 and CDR2: SQVTM and ANQGSEA. The V end was cut by 3 bases, the J end by 4 bases, with 11 bases between. This CDR3 comprises 13 residues. The chain's CDR3 is CSVDLRASDTQYF. As DNA, the CDR3 is TGCAGCGTTGACCTCAGGGCCTCAGATACGCAGTATTTT.

The chain carries TRBV19 and TRBJ1-1; weak D call: TRBD1 (5 bases). Trimming shortened V by 7 bases and J by 5 bases, and 17 bases separated the two germline ends. The V gene's germline CDR1 is LNHDA and CDR2 SQIVND (reference sequence). The CDR3 contains 14 residues. CDR3 protein: CASTLGQSSTEAFF. Written as DNA, the CDR3 is TGTGCCAGTACCCTGGGGCAGAGTTCTACTGAAGCTTTCTTT.

The chain uses TRBV6-1 and TRBJ1-2; the match to TRBD1 covers 10 bases. Trimming took 6 bases from V and 7 from J; bases not matched to a gene: 8. Germline CDR1 MNHNS, CDR2 SASEGT. The CDR3 length is 14 residues. The CDR3 here is CASRGTGDWSGYTF. Written as DNA, the CDR3 is TGTGCCAGCAGAGGGACAGGGGATTGGAGTGGCTACACCTTC.

V gene TRBV28 combines with J gene TRBJ2-7; 8 nucleotides line up with TRBD1. The trim removed 6 bases at V and 6 bases at J, leaving 13 bases unmatched. This CDR3 has 15 residues. Germline V gene sequence: CDR1 MDHEN, CDR2 SYDVKM. CDR3 bases: TGTGCCAGCAGCCCCGGGGGACAGGCCTTGATCGAGCAGTACTTC. Translation gives CASSPGGQALIEQYF.

The V gene is TRBV5-6, the J gene TRBJ1-3, with D possibly TRBD1 on 5 matching bases. Germline V CDR1 and CDR2: SGHDT, YYEEEE. CDR3 size: 16 residues. Trimming took off 2 bases at V and 0 bases at J, with 12 bases between the two ends. CDR3 DNA sequence: TGTGCCAGCAGCTTCTGGGGGGTGAGCTCTGGAAACACCATATATTTT. As protein: CASSFWGVSSGNTIYF.

The gene calls are TRBV7-2 and TRBJ1-1; the match to TRBD1 covers 7 bases. The CDR3 totals 14 residues. V shed 5 bases, J shed 5 bases, and the junction held 8 bases outside the gene matches. CDR1 and CDR2 from the germline V gene are SGHTA and FQGNSA. Written as DNA, the CDR3 is TGTGCCAGCAGCCTGACAGGGTTGGGAACTGAAGCTTTCTTT. It translates to CASSLTGLGTEAFF.

The chain links TRBV27 to TRBJ2-1; 9 nucleotides line up with TRBD1. Germline V lookup: CDR1 MNHEY, CDR2 SMNVEV (reference sequence). This CDR3 contains 12 residues. Written as DNA, the CDR3 is TGTCAGGTACAGGGGGCTGGCAATGAGCAGTTCTTC. This translates into CQVQGAGNEQFF.

V usage is TRBV27 and J usage is TRBJ2-7; the match to TRBD1 covers 7 bases. V trimming: 2 bases; J trimming: 2 bases; junction bases outside the gene matches: 6. The CDR3 length is 15 residues. Germline-derived CDR1 and CDR2 are MNHEY and SMNVEV (reference sequence). CDR3 sequence reads: CASSLHIGTAYEQYF. The CDR3 DNA is TGTGCCAGCAGTTTACATATTGGGACAGCCTACGAGCAGTACTTC.

In its sample, this clone was seen once. The V gene is TRBV19, the J gene TRBJ1-5, with 8 bases that match TRBD1. The V gene's germline CDR1 is LNHDA and CDR2 SQIVND (reference sequence). With 6 bases clipped from V and 2 bases from J, the junction kept 6 bases outside the gene matches. This CDR3 region has 15 residues. CDR3 coding DNA: TGTGCCAGTAGGCCTCAGACAGGGGGCAATCAGCCCCAGCATTTT. Amino acid sequence: CASRPQTGGNQPQHF.

The chain uses TRBV11-2 and TRBJ1-4; TRBD1 aligns across 9 bases. The CDR3 sequence is 18 residues long. From germline, CDR1 is SGHAT and CDR2 FQNNGV. V lost 3 bases to trimming and J lost 0 bases; unmatched junction nucleotides: 8. CDR3 sequence: CASSFRGQGPATNEKLFF. CDR3 DNA sequence: TGTGCCAGCAGCTTTAGAGGACAGGGGCCTGCAACTAATGAAAAACTGTTTTTT.

V is TRBV28 and J is TRBJ1-1; TRBD1 matches at 10 bases. V was clipped by 5 bases and J by 6 bases; unmatched bases: 15. This CDR3 has 17 amino acids. From germline, CDR1 is MDHEN and CDR2 SYDVKM. The CDR3 region is CASSPRTGGEVGPEAFF. The CDR3 nucleotides are TGTGCCAGCAGTCCCCGGACAGGGGGAGAAGTGGGCCCTGAAGCTTTCTTT.

This chain connects TRBV15 to TRBJ2-5; the D gene is possibly TRBD2 (6 bases). Germline-derived CDR1 and CDR2 are LNHNV and YYDKDF (reference sequence). CDR3 size: 17 residues. Trimming left V 3 bases short and J 5 bases short, with 22 bases between. The CDR3 bases are TGTGCCACCAGCAGGGGCTCCGGGAGCGGGTCGCGGGAGACCCAGTACTTC. It encodes CATSRGSGSGSRETQYF.

The CDR3 DNA reads TGTGCCAGCAGCCCCCAAGGGACAGCTAACACCGGGGAGCTGTTTTTT. Translating it yields CASSPQGTANTGELFF. The chain couples TRBV9 to TRBJ2-2; the match to TRBD1 covers 7 bases. CDR1 is SGDLS and CDR2 is YYNGEE in the germline V gene. The CDR3 runs to 16 residues. With V trimmed by 4 bases and J by 2 bases, 8 bases remained unmatched.

This chain joins TRBV10-3 and TRBJ2-1, with TRBD2 matching over 8 bases. Germline V gene lookup returns CDR1 ENHRY and CDR2 SYGVKD. The CDR3 has 18 amino acids. The V segment lost 0 bases and the J segment 2 bases; nucleotides outside the gene matches: 9. In DNA form, the CDR3 reads TGTGCCATCAGTGAGTCGACCCCCACTAGCGGCACCTACAATGAGCAGTTCTTC. Translation: CAISESTPTSGTYNEQFF.

As to this clone: Mismatch with germline at one junction end may stem from a read error. The V and J genes are TRBV28 and TRBJ2-2, with unresolved D. CDR1 is MDHEN and CDR2 is SYDVKM in the germline V gene. The CDR3 is 11 residues long. CDR3 amino acids: CATSFPGELFF. The CDR3 DNA is TGTGCCACCAGTTTTCCGGGGGAGCTGTTTTTT.

Turning to this clone: At one boundary the junction diverges from the germline segment, which might be a read error. The rearrangement links TRBV7-9 to TRBJ1-2, with TRBD1 matching over 9 bases. Germline V lookup: CDR1 SEHNR, CDR2 FQNEAQ (reference sequence). The CDR3 is 14 amino acids. CDR3 amino acids: CSSSLAGQGPGYTF. DNA of the CDR3: TGTTCCAGCAGCTTAGCGGGACAGGGCCCCGGCTACACCTTC.